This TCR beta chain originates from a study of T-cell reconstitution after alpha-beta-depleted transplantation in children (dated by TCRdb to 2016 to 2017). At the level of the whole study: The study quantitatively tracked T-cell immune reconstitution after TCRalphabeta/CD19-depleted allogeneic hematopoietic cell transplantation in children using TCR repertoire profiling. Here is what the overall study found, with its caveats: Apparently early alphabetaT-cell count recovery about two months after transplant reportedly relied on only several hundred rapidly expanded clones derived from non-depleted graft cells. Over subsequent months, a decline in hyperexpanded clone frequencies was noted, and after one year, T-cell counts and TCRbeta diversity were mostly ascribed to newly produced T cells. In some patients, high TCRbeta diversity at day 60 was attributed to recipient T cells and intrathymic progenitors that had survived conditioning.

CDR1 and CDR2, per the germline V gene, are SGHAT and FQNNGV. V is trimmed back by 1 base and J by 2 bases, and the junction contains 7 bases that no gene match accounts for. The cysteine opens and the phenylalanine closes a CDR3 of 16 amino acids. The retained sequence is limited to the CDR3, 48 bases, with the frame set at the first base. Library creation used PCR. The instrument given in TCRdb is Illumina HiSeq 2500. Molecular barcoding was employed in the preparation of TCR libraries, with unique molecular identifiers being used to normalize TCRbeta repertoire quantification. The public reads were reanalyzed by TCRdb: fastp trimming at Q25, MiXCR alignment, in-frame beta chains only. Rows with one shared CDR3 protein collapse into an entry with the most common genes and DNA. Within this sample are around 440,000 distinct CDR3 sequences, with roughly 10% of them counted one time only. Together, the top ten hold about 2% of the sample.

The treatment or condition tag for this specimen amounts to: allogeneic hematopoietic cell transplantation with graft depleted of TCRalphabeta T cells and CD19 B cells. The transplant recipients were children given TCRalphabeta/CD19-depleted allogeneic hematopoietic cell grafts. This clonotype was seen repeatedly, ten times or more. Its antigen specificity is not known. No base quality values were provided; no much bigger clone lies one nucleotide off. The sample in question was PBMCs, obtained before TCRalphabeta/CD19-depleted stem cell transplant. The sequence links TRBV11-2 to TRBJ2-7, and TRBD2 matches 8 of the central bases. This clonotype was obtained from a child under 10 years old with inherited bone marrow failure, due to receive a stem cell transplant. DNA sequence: TGTGCCAGCAGCTTAGTCGGGGGGGCGAGGACCTACGAGCAGTACTTC. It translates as CASSLVGGARTYEQYF.